Detailed here is one T cell receptor beta chain. What it recognizes is unknown. PCR primers comprised 60 Vbeta and 13 Jbeta primers. TCRdb's copy holds only in-frame clones and misses some; the assay was immunoSEQ multiplex PCR. Of 160,000 or so clones in the sample, roughly four fifths were seen once. This sample is drawn from a study of cytomegalovirus exposure and HLA in healthy donors. Overall study results and limits: High specificity and sensitivity for cytomegalovirus status were reported for the classifier.

Sequencing was performed on PBMCs. This clonotype was sampled from a woman aged 40 to 55 in good health and CMV-seronegative.

CDR3 amino acids: CASSFRQGSGYTF. The CDR3 DNA reads TGTGCCAGCAGCTTCCGACAGGGTAGTGGCTACACCTTC. The J gene is TRBJ1-2, the V gene TRBV9, with 7 positions matching TRBD1. The CDR3 length is 13 residues. From germline, CDR1 is SGDLS and CDR2 YYNGEE. J was trimmed by 7 bases and V by 4 bases; bases with no gene match: 7.